The text below deals with one TCR beta chain. What it recognizes is unknown. This specimen belongs to a study of T cell responses to AZD1222 COVID-19 vaccine. Study-level points and caveats: Distributed over spike, vaccine-associated CD4 TCRs predominated at 160-218 and 743-854. Mostly white British, mostly female donors; authors suggested clonal diversity may be underestimated. Two AZD1222 administrations were followed by greater Spike-specific TCR breadth and depth. A reported finding is that nearly half of spike-specific TCRs target unmutated variant regions.

The V and J ends lost 4 bases and 0 bases respectively, with 17 bases between them. CDR1 and CDR2 (germline): SGHRS, YFSETQ. This CDR3 contains 17 residues. Data came from immunoSEQ multiplex PCR; TCRdb stores just in-frame clones and leaves some out. The data contain roughly 160,000 clones, around 85% of them seen just once; the ten biggest clones take up around 0.99%. This specimen consisted of peripheral blood, obtained 28 days after the second AZD1222 dose. This chain uses TRBV5-1 with TRBJ1-3; possibly TRBD1 for D (6 bases). The receptor was derived from an adult who received the AZD1222 COVID-19 vaccine. The CDR3 DNA is TGCGCCAGCAGCCGGGGGGCCAAGGGGCTCTCTGGAAACACCATATATTTT. Residues: CASSRGAKGLSGNTIYF.